Each of the 30 T cell receptor beta chains below was sequenced from the same sample in a study of T cell repertoires in cytomegalovirus infection. TCRdb re-analysed the reads in MiXCR, keeping a single row per CDR3 protein. The sample includes some 180,000 distinct CDR3 sequences, approximately 9.6% of them seen just once. The material sequenced was PBMCs. These receptors all come from a human donor in good health (CMV status not recorded). Some clones in this sample may be carry-over from other donors' samples.

This clonotype showed up many times. This chain links TRBV7-2 with TRBJ1-3; D not certain. This CDR3 is 13 amino acids long. The V and J ends lost 4 bases and 1 base respectively, with 5 bases between them. Germline V CDR1 and CDR2: SGHTA, FQGNSA. The CDR3 DNA follows: TGTGCCAGCAGCTCTCCTTCTGGAAACACCATATATTTT. Amino acid sequence: CASSSPSGNTIYF.

This clonotype was seen ten or more times. The J gene is TRBJ2-7, the V gene TRBV6-2 or TRBV6-3; 10 bases are a match to TRBD2. The trim removed 6 bases at V and 0 bases at J, leaving 11 bases unmatched. Germline V gene data show CDR1 as MNHEY and CDR2 as SVGEGT. The CDR3 is made up of 17 amino acids. The CDR3 spells CASSPWGLASSSYEQYF. CDR3 DNA sequence: TGTGCCAGCAGCCCTTGGGGACTAGCGTCTAGCTCCTACGAGCAGTACTTC.

There are a few counts of this clonotype. The chain uses TRBV20-1 and TRBJ1-4; D is ambiguous. The CDR3 spans 13 residues. Germline CDR1 and CDR2: DFQATT and SNEGSKA (reference sequence). The V end lost 0 bases, the J end lost 4 bases, and 6 bases lay between the germline ends. The CDR3 DNA reads TGCAGTGCTAGAGATCTGGTTAATGAAAAACTGTTTTTT. Encoded protein: CSARDLVNEKLFF.

This clonotype was recorded at least ten times. The chain combines TRBV7-2 with TRBJ2-5, with 10 bases fitting TRBD2. The germline V gene encodes CDR1 SGHTA and CDR2 FQGNSA. The CDR3 spans 17 residues. With 4 bases clipped from V and 2 bases from J, the junction kept 10 bases outside the gene matches. CDR3 sequence (DNA): TGTGCCAGCAGCTCAAACAGCCAGCGGGGGGGACAAGAGACCCAGTACTTC. Translated, it gives CASSSNSQRGGQETQYF. Full variable domain (outside the CDR3, taken from reference TRBV7-2 and TRBJ2-5): GAGVSQSPSNKVTEKGKDVELRCDPISGHTALYWYRQSLGQGLEFLIYFQGNSAPDKSGLPSDRFSAERTGGSVSTLTIQRTQQEDSAVYLCASSSNSQRGGQETQYFGPGTRLLVL.

There are many counts of this clonotype. The chain combines TRBV28 with TRBJ1-2, with 7 positions matching TRBD1. The V and J ends lost 5 bases and 5 bases, in that order; junction bases with no gene match: 8. Germline V gene data show CDR1 as MDHEN and CDR2 as SYDVKM. This CDR3 contains 14 residues. The CDR3 region is CASSAGTAIYGYTF. CDR3 bases: TGTGCCAGCAGTGCCGGGACAGCTATTTATGGCTACACCTTC.

This clonotype was seen at least ten times. The rearrangement joins TRBV7-9 to TRBJ2-3; D tentatively fits TRBD1 or TRBD2 (5 bases each). CDR3 length equals 16 residues. Between the trimmed V and J ends, which lost 1 base and 3 bases, there was a span of 14 bases. Germline loops: CDR1 SEHNR, CDR2 FQNEAQ (reference sequence). The CDR3 region is CASSLEGARVTDTQYF. CDR3 sequence (DNA): TGTGCCAGCAGCTTAGAAGGGGCGCGGGTGACAGATACGCAGTATTTT. The full variable domain, completed using reference TRBV7-9 and TRBJ2-3, is DTGVSQNPRHKITKRGQNVTFRCDPISEHNRLYWYRQTLGQGPEFLTYFQNEAQLEKSRLLSDRFSAERPKGSFSTLEIQRTEQGDSAMYLCASSLEGARVTDTQYFGPGTRLTVL.

V and J are TRBV28 and TRBJ1-6; D remains ambiguous. Germline lookup yields CDR1 MDHEN and CDR2 SYDVKM. The CDR3 has 14 residues. V lost 8 bases, J lost 3 bases, and 11 bases lay in between. The CDR3 spells CASQQTNYNSPLHF. The CDR3 DNA follows: TGTGCCAGCCAACAGACAAACTATAATTCACCCCTCCACTTT.

The J gene is TRBJ2-1, the V gene TRBV19, with 7 bases aligning to TRBD2. V was pared by 5 bases and J by 4 bases, with 8 bases of the junction left unmatched. In germline, CDR1 is LNHDA, CDR2 SQIVND (reference sequence). The CDR3 has 15 residues. The CDR3 sequence: CASSWSQRGYNEQFF. In DNA form, the CDR3 reads TGTGCCAGTAGTTGGTCCCAGCGGGGATACAATGAGCAGTTCTTC.

This clonotype was counted ten times or more. The gene calls are TRBV7-2 and TRBJ2-7; 12 bases line up with TRBD1. The CDR3 consists of 16 residues. Germline trimming cut 4 bases from V and 5 bases from J; bases unmatched to any gene: 9. Germline V gene data show CDR1 as SGHTA and CDR2 as FQGNSA. This chain's CDR3 is CASSYPRDRGLHEQYF. CDR3 in DNA: TGTGCCAGCAGCTACCCCCGGGACAGGGGGCTCCACGAGCAGTACTTC.

This clonotype came up a few times. The chain carries TRBV29-1 and TRBJ2-7; TRBD1 aligns across 8 bases. Trimming cost V 7 bases and J 6 bases; bases outside gene matches: 20. Germline V gene sequence: CDR1 SQVTM, CDR2 ANQGSEA. The CDR3 spans 16 residues. This chain's CDR3 is CSAVGQGKLRVGEQYF. The CDR3 DNA reads TGCAGCGCTGTCGGACAGGGCAAACTTCGGGTTGGCGAGCAGTACTTC.

This clonotype was recorded many times. V gene TRBV12-5 combines with J gene TRBJ1-1; TRBD1 might be the D (5 bases). Per germline, CDR1 LGHNT and CDR2 FRNRAP. Trimming left V 5 bases short and J 5 bases short, with 15 bases between. The CDR3 has 14 amino acids. The CDR3 bases are TGTGCTAGTGGTGATGAGGGGCGGTGGACTGAAGCTTTCTTT. This sequence encodes CASGDEGRWTEAFF.

The genes are TRBV4-2 and TRBJ2-7; 10 bases fit TRBD2. The CDR3 contains 16 residues. V lost 0 bases to trimming and J lost 4 bases; unmatched junction nucleotides: 6. CDR1 and CDR2 (germline): LGHNA, YNFKEQ. CDR3: CASSQDSSGSMYEQYF. CDR3 in DNA: TGTGCCAGCAGCCAAGATTCTAGCGGGAGTATGTACGAGCAGTACTTC.

This clonotype was counted ten times or more. The chain combines TRBV7-8 with TRBJ1-1; D unresolved. The V gene lost 2 bases and the J gene lost 0 bases, with 10 bases spanning the gap. The CDR3 contains 15 residues. Looked up from germline, CDR1 is SGHVS and CDR2 is FQNEAQ. The CDR3 here is CASSLRAVMNTEAFF. CDR3 in DNA: TGTGCCAGCAGCTTACGGGCGGTGATGAACACTGAAGCTTTCTTT. Complete variable domain (other parts from reference TRBV7-8 and TRBJ1-1): GAGVSQSPRYKVAKRGQDVALRCDPISGHVSLFWYQQALGQGPEFLTYFQNEAQLDKSGLPSDRFFAERPEGSVSTLKIQRTQQEDSAVYLCASSLRAVMNTEAFFGQGTRLTVV.

There are many counts of this clonotype. The chain combines TRBV7-2 with TRBJ2-5; the D gene is possibly TRBD1 (6 bases). CDR3 length: 14 amino acids. Germline CDR1 reads SGHTA; CDR2 reads FQGNSA. The V end lost 5 bases, the J end lost 5 bases, and 15 bases lay between the germline ends. DNA for the CDR3: TGTGCCAGCAGCCCCGACAGGTTTTTGGAGACCCAGTACTTC. This gives the protein CASSPDRFLETQYF.

In its sample, this clonotype was seen many times. The chain recombines TRBV15 with TRBJ2-5; 8 bases line up with TRBD2. J lost 6 bases, V lost 5 bases, and 8 bases had no gene match. CDR3 length: 14 residues. Germline CDR1 is LNHNV and CDR2 is YYDKDF (reference sequence). The CDR3 DNA reads as TGTGCCACCAGCGGGGTAGCGGGACTCAAGACCCAGTACTTC. Translation gives CATSGVAGLKTQYF. The whole variable domain, remainder taken from reference TRBV15 and TRBJ2-5, is DAMVIQNPRYQVTQFGKPVTLSCSQTLNHNVMYWYQQKSSQAPKLLFHYYDKDFNNEADTPDNFQSRRPNTSFCFLDIRSPGLGDTAMYLCATSGVAGLKTQYFGPGTRLLVL.

In this sample, this clonotype turned up many times. The chain has TRBV7-2 and TRBJ1-2, with TRBD1 as a possible D gene (5 bases). CDR1 is SGHTA, CDR2 FQGNSA, per germline. CDR3 length: 13 residues. Trimming shortened V by 4 bases and J by 4 bases, and 10 bases separated the two germline ends. This CDR3 is CASSYDSIYGYTF. The CDR3 region has the DNA TGTGCCAGCAGCTACGACAGTATCTATGGCTACACCTTC.

This clonotype has a count of ten or more. The rearrangement links TRBV7-2 to TRBJ2-1; D is unclear. Trimming removed 0 bases from V and 6 bases from J, with 18 bases in between. The CDR3 has 17 residues. Germline lookup yields CDR1 SGHTA and CDR2 FQGNSA. This chain's CDR3 is CASSLAPAYSPSNEQFF. The DNA for the CDR3 is TGTGCCAGCAGCTTAGCGCCGGCCTACTCCCCTTCCAATGAGCAGTTCTTC.

This clonotype came up many times. The chain combines TRBV7-2 with TRBJ2-1, with D perhaps TRBD2 (5 bases). This CDR3 is built from 16 residues. The germline V gene encodes CDR1 SGHTA and CDR2 FQGNSA. Between the trimmed V and J ends, which lost 4 bases and 1 base, there was a span of 14 bases. The CDR3 region has the DNA TGTGCCAGCAGCTCCAGAAGGCTAGCATCCTACAATGAGCAGTTCTTC. Its protein product is CASSSRRLASYNEQFF.

The V call is TRBV28, the J call TRBJ1-6; D gene unclear. The V end was cut by 5 bases, the J end by 3 bases, with 11 bases between. The germline CDR1 and CDR2 sequences are MDHEN and SYDVKM. This CDR3 comprises 15 residues. The CDR3 DNA is TGTGCCAGCAGTGTAAGACCGGGCTATAATTCACCCCTCCACTTT. Translation: CASSVRPGYNSPLHF. Based on the CDR3 plus reference TRBV28 and TRBJ1-6, the full variable domain is DVKVTQSSRYLVKRTGEKVFLECVQDMDHENMFWYRQDPGLGLRLIYFSYDVKMKEKGDIPEGYSVSREKKERFSLILESASTNQTSMYLCASSVRPGYNSPLHFGNGTRLTVT.

This clonotype was observed many times. J is TRBJ2-1 and V is TRBV11-2; D gene uncertain. The V end was cut by 1 base, the J end by 9 bases, with 7 bases between. Per germline, CDR1 SGHAT and CDR2 FQNNGV. The CDR3 sequence is 12 residues long. This chain's CDR3 is CASSLVFREQFF. In nucleotides, the CDR3 is TGTGCCAGCAGCTTAGTCTTCCGTGAGCAGTTCTTC.

This clonotype was picked up many times. The genes are TRBV11-1 and TRBJ2-3; 7 bases fit TRBD2. Germline trimming cut 6 bases from V and 4 bases from J; bases unmatched to any gene: 10. This CDR3 is 15 amino acids long. Germline V gene data show CDR1 as SGHAT and CDR2 as FQDESV (reference sequence). DNA of the CDR3: TGTGCCAGCAGGGAACTAGCGCTCGGCGCAGATACGCAGTATTTT. The encoded protein is CASRELALGADTQYF.

This clonotype was picked up a small number of times. The V and J genes are TRBV12-3 or TRBV12-4 and TRBJ1-2; 8 nucleotides agree with TRBD1. The CDR3 runs to 12 residues. V shed 8 bases, J shed 7 bases, and the junction held 6 bases outside the gene matches. The CDR3, as DNA: TGTGCCAGCGGTTCAGGGGGCGGTGGCTACACCTTC. Residues: CASGSGGGGYTF.

The sample holds many counts of this clonotype. This sequence joins TRBV23-1 and TRBJ2-6, with unresolved D. TRBV23-1 is an open reading frame whose function is uncertain. The germline V and J ends were trimmed by 0 bases and 0 bases, with 12 bases remaining between them. The CDR3 is 18 amino acids. The chain's CDR3 is CASSQSHLGPSGANVLTF. The DNA of the CDR3 is TGCGCCAGCAGTCAATCCCACCTGGGCCCCTCTGGGGCCAACGTCCTGACTTTC.

This clonotype has at least ten counts. The V and J genes are TRBV6-2 or TRBV6-3 and TRBJ2-7; 8 bases match TRBD1. This CDR3 has 15 amino acids. Germline V gene data show CDR1 as MNHEY and CDR2 as SVGEGT. The V segment lost 6 bases and the J segment 1 base; nucleotides outside the gene matches: 8. CDR3 amino acids: CASSPRDRTSYEQYF. CDR3 bases: TGTGCCAGCAGCCCGAGGGACAGGACTTCCTACGAGCAGTACTTC.

This clonotype was detected ten times or more. In DNA form, the CDR3 reads TGTGCCAGCAGCTTACGATCAGGGTACACCGGGGAGCTGTTTTTT. Translation gives CASSLRSGYTGELFF. The V call is TRBV7-8, the J call TRBJ2-2; possibly TRBD1 for D (5 bases). Germline assignment: CDR1 SGHVS and CDR2 FQNEAQ. Trimming took off 2 bases at V and 3 bases at J, with 10 bases between the two ends. The CDR3 is made up of 15 amino acids.

Details on this clonotype: Since a much larger clone is just one base distant, this may be a read error. Here the CDR3 omits its conserved ending phenylalanine or tryptophan, so a read error is the likely source. In DNA form, the CDR3 reads TGTGCCAGCTGGGGTAACAATCAGCCCCAGCATCTT. It is translated as CASWGNNQPQHL. The genes are TRBV6-6 and TRBJ1-5; D is unclear. Trimming left V 8 bases short and J 3 bases short, with 8 bases between. Germline V gives CDR1 MNHNY, CDR2 SVGAGI (reference sequence). The CDR3 is made up of 12 amino acids.

This clonotype occurred many times. The chain couples TRBV7-8 to TRBJ2-2, with a possible D match to TRBD1 (5 bases). CDR3 length: 15 residues. The germline V and J ends were trimmed by 5 bases and 3 bases, with 13 bases remaining between them. The germline V gene encodes CDR1 SGHVS and CDR2 FQNEAQ. The CDR3 coding sequence is TGTGCCAGCAGCCGCCCAGGGTTAGACACCGGGGAGCTGTTTTTT. This codes for CASSRPGLDTGELFF. Combining the CDR3 with reference TRBV7-8 and TRBJ2-2 gives the whole variable domain GAGVSQSPRYKVAKRGQDVALRCDPISGHVSLFWYQQALGQGPEFLTYFQNEAQLDKSGLPSDRFFAERPEGSVSTLKIQRTQQEDSAVYLCASSRPGLDTGELFFGEGSRLTVL.

There are a few counts of this clonotype. V and J are TRBV6-2 or TRBV6-3 and TRBJ2-1, with D possibly being TRBD1 (5 bases). Germline CDR1 reads MNHEY; CDR2 reads SVGEGT. CDR3 size: 15 residues. Trimming shortened V by 2 bases and J by 4 bases, and 12 bases separated the two germline ends. The CDR3 nucleotides read TGTGCCAGCAGTTACGGAGACAGTGCATACAATGAGCAGTTCTTC. Protein sequence: CASSYGDSAYNEQFF.

The gene calls are TRBV28 and TRBJ1-2; D gene unclear. The germline CDR1 and CDR2 sequences are MDHEN and SYDVKM. The V gene lost 8 bases and the J gene lost 4 bases, with 14 bases spanning the gap. This CDR3 spans 13 amino acids. The CDR3 coding sequence is TGTGCCAGCCGTATCCGGGAGACCTATGGCTACACCTTC. The encoded protein is CASRIRETYGYTF.

This clonotype has a count of ten or more. This chain uses TRBV19 with TRBJ2-2; 7 bases match TRBD1. V was pared by 5 bases and J by 6 bases, with 3 bases of the junction left unmatched. CDR3 size: 13 residues. Per the germline V gene, CDR1 is LNHDA and CDR2 is SQIVND (reference sequence). The CDR3 nucleotides read TGTGCCAGTAGTTCGAGGGGGCCCGGGGAGCTGTTTTTT. Encoded protein: CASSSRGPGELFF.